The text below deals with one T cell receptor beta chain. The data are from a study of blood T cell repertoires in COVID-19. Study information: Samples came from the United States, Italy and Spain, spanning acute and convalescent COVID-19. Sources were T cells, B-cell-depleted T cells, or PBMCs; the material itself was cDNA or gDNA.

This CDR3 has 12 residues. V lost 6 bases, J lost 3 bases, and 5 bases lay in between. Germline CDR1 is MRHNA and CDR2 is SNTAGT. Original methodology: By means of reference gene primer amplification, nucleated cell counts were estimated. Profiled with immunoSEQ multiplex PCR; TCRdb holds only in-frame clones, not every one. Clonal size and the V and J genes are those of that table, whereas D and trimming came from the DNA. The sample has 200,000 to 300,000 clones; roughly 80% are singletons. Sequencing was done on a sample of peripheral blood. The V and J genes are TRBV6-4 and TRBJ2-2; D perhaps matches TRBD2 (5 bases). The TCR originated in a man between 60 and 70 years old with acute or convalescent COVID-19. The CDR3 spells CASRGDTGELFF. The DNA of the CDR3 is TGTGCCAGCAGGGGAGACACCGGGGAGCTGTTTTTT.